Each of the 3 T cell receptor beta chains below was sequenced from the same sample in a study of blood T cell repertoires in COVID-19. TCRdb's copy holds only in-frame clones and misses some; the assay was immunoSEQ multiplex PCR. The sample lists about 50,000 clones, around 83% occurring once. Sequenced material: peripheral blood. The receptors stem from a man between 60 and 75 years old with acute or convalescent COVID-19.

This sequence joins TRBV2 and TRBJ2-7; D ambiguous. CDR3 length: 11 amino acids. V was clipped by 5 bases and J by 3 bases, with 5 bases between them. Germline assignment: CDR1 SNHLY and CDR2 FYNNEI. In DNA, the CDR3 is TGTGCCAGCAGTCCGGGCTACGAGCAGTACTTC. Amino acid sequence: CASSPGYEQYF. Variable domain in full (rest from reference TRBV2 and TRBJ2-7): EPEVTQTPSHQVTQMGQEVILRCVPISNHLYFYWYRQILGQKVEFLVSFYNNEISEKSEIFDDQFSVERPDGSNFTLKIRSTKLEDSAMYFCASSPGYEQYFGPGTRLTVT.

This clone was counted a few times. DNA for the CDR3: TGTGCCAGCTCACTTGGACAGGCATCAACTAATGAAAAACTGTTTTTT. Translation gives CASSLGQASTNEKLFF. V is TRBV18 and J is TRBJ1-4; 7 bases are a match to TRBD1. CDR3 length: 16 amino acids. V gave up 4 bases and J gave up 0 bases; unmatched junction bases: 5. From germline, CDR1 is KGHSH and CDR2 LQKENI.

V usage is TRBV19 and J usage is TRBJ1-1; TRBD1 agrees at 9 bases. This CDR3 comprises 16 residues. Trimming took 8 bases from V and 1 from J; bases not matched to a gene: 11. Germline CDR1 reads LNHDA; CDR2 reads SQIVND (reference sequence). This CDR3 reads CASGTGTGYGNTEAFF. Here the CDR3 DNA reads TGTGCCAGTGGGACCGGGACAGGGTACGGGAACACTGAAGCTTTCTTT.